This T cell receptor (beta chain) was retrieved from a study of cytomegalovirus exposure and HLA in healthy donors. Findings and limits, study-wide: Associated with cytomegalovirus, according to the listing, were some 180 TCR beta chains.

13 Jbeta primers and 60 Vbeta primers were used for the PCR. The data were produced by immunoSEQ multiplex PCR, yet TCRdb's version contains in-frame clones alone and is incomplete. The sample consists of about 130,000 clones, approximately 83% of them appearing once. Healthy donors of bone marrow made up the group. Trimming shortened V by 4 bases and J by 8 bases, and 11 bases separated the two germline ends. CDR3 length: 12 amino acids. The germline V gene encodes CDR1 SNHLY and CDR2 FYNNEI. Of note for this clone: Its specificity is not known.

The sample taken for sequencing was PBMCs. This clonotype was sampled from a girl aged 2 to 10 in good health and CMV-seronegative. The rearrangement links TRBV2 to TRBJ1-2; D remains unclear. The CDR3 coding sequence is TGTGCCAGCAGTGCCCCGGGAAGGGGCTACACCTTC. Translating it yields CASSAPGRGYTF.